The next 29 T cell receptor beta chains were all read from a single sample in a study of T-cell memory formation after mild COVID-19. MiXCR, applied by TCRdb to the 5' RACE reads, yields one record per CDR3 protein. This sample has 200,000 or so distinct CDR3 sequences, with 9.5% to 10% found just once. The source material was PBMCs or a T cell subset sorted from them (not recorded which). These receptors originate from a man between 18 and 35 years old who had mild COVID-19 (a few samples of this study predate the infection). Cell type and time point are not known.

This clonotype was counted many times. The chain joins TRBV5-1 to TRBJ2-7; TRBD2 matches 8 bases. This CDR3 has 17 amino acids. In germline, CDR1 is SGHRS, CDR2 YFSETQ. J was trimmed by 2 bases and V by 3 bases; bases with no gene match: 13. For the CDR3, the DNA is TGCGCCAGCAGCTACGCATCGGGGGGGATGATCCCCTACGAGCAGTACTTC. It encodes CASSYASGGMIPYEQYF.

The chain uses TRBV25-1 and TRBJ1-2; D perhaps matches TRBD1 (5 bases). CDR1 and CDR2 (germline): MGHDK, SYGVNS. Trimming cost V 2 bases and J 7 bases, with 11 bases left between them. The CDR3 runs 13 residues. CDR3 nucleotide sequence: TGTGCCAGCAGTGAACAGGGTTGGGCTGGCTACACCTTC. Amino acid sequence: CASSEQGWAGYTF.

Of note for this clonotype: Sequence at one end of the junction differs from germline and may be a read error. The rearrangement joins TRBV4-1 to TRBJ2-5; D is unresolved. CDR1 and CDR2 (germline): MGHRA, YSYEKL. The CDR3 spans 13 residues. In nucleotides, the CDR3 is TGCGCCAGCAGTCCCTTGGACCCGAAGACCAAGTACTTC. Amino acid sequence: CASSPLDPKTKYF.

In DNA form, the CDR3 reads TGCGCCAGCAGCTTGGCCACTTGGTCAGGCGGGGAGCTGTTTTTT. Its translation: CASSLATWSGGELFF. The chain employs TRBV5-1 and TRBJ2-2; no definite D call. Germline V gene data show CDR1 as SGHRS and CDR2 as YFSETQ. The CDR3 is made up of 15 amino acids. With 0 bases removed from V and 7 bases from J, the gap between germline ends came to 13 bases. Full variable domain (missing parts from reference TRBV5-1 and TRBJ2-2): KAGVTQTPRYLIKTRGQQVTLSCSPISGHRSVSWYQQTPGQGLQFLFEYFSETQRNKGNFPGRFSGRQFSNSRSEMNVSTLELGDSALYLCASSLATWSGGELFFGEGSRLTVL.

The chain carries TRBV6-2 or TRBV6-3 and TRBJ2-6; TRBD2 is a possible D gene (5 bases). V dropped 2 bases and J dropped 0 bases, with 20 bases sitting between them. This CDR3 comprises 20 residues. Germline loops: CDR1 MNHEY, CDR2 SVGEGT. The CDR3 sequence: CASSYPEWEIKHSGANVLTF. DNA of the CDR3: TGTGCCAGCAGTTACCCGGAGTGGGAGATTAAGCACTCTGGGGCCAACGTCCTGACTTTC.

The chain has TRBV20-1 and TRBJ2-3; unclear D gene. CDR1 and CDR2 (germline): DFQATT, SNEGSKA (reference sequence). The CDR3 totals 14 residues. V was shortened by 6 bases and J by 0 bases, with 13 bases between the two germline ends. In DNA, the CDR3 is TGCAGTGCCGCCGACTCGACTAGCACAGATACGCAGTATTTT. Translation gives CSAADSTSTDTQYF.

Comments on this clonotype: A read error may be the cause here, since a much bigger clone is one base away. The CDR3 ends on some other residue instead of the conserved phenylalanine or tryptophan, so this is likely a read error. The rearrangement links TRBV6-5 to TRBJ2-7; D is ambiguous. The length of the CDR3 is 11 residues. CDR1 is MNHEY and CDR2 is SVGAGI in the germline V gene. V lost 5 bases, J lost 4 bases, and 6 bases lay in between. The CDR3 DNA reads TGTGCCAGCAGTAATGGTTACGAGCAGTACTCC. It translates to CASSNGYEQYS.

In this sample, this clonotype turned up many times. V is TRBV5-1 and J is TRBJ2-7; D gene uncertain. The V gene lost 1 base and the J gene lost 0 bases, with 8 bases spanning the gap. The germline V gene encodes CDR1 SGHRS and CDR2 YFSETQ. This CDR3 is built from 14 residues. CDR3 bases: TGCGCCAGCAGCTTGTCGCCGGGCTCCTACGAGCAGTACTTC. It specifies CASSLSPGSYEQYF.

In its sample, this clonotype was seen a few times. The V gene is TRBV20-1, the J gene TRBJ1-1, with TRBD1 matching 8 bases. V lost 0 bases and J lost 4; bases outside the gene matches: 10. There are 16 residues in the CDR3. The germline CDR1 and CDR2 sequences are DFQATT and SNEGSKA (reference sequence). The CDR3 DNA is TGCAGTGCTAGAGATCGTAGGACAGGGAGTGGCACTGAAGCTTTCTTT. Translating gives CSARDRRTGSGTEAFF.

The rearrangement uses TRBV7-3 and TRBJ2-3, with D possibly TRBD1 on 5 matching bases. This CDR3 is built from 15 residues. Between the trimmed V and J ends, which lost 2 bases and 2 bases, there was a span of 11 bases. Germline assignment: CDR1 SGHTA and CDR2 FQGTGA. The CDR3 loop is CASSLQGFDTDTQYF. The CDR3 nucleotides read TGTGCCAGCAGCTTACAGGGATTCGACACAGATACGCAGTATTTT.

The chain carries TRBV20-1 and TRBJ1-1; D gene unclear. Per the germline V gene, CDR1 is DFQATT and CDR2 is SNEGSKA (reference sequence). This CDR3 region has 13 residues. Between the trimmed V and J ends, which lost 3 bases and 3 bases, there was a span of 11 bases. The CDR3 loop reads CSAREGGDTEAFF. In DNA, the CDR3 is TGCAGTGCTAGGGAGGGAGGTGACACTGAAGCTTTCTTT.

This rearrangement joins TRBV24-1 to TRBJ2-7; D is ambiguous. CDR3 length: 15 residues. The V end was cut by 7 bases, the J end by 3 bases, with 18 bases between. Per the germline V gene, CDR1 is KGHDR and CDR2 is SFDVKD. CDR3 sequence reads: CATRTVTEVVYEQYV. CDR3 nucleotides: TGTGCCACCAGGACCGTGACCGAGGTAGTCTACGAGCAGTACGTC.

Worth noting for this clonotype: One base away lies a much larger clone, so this may be a sequencing read error. The chain recombines TRBV20-1 with TRBJ2-6, with unresolved D. Between the trimmed V and J ends, which lost 5 bases and 0 bases, there was a span of 8 bases. Germline V CDR1 and CDR2: DFQATT, SNEGSKA (reference sequence). The CDR3 sequence is 14 residues long. The CDR3 reads CSAVTISGANVLTF. The CDR3, as DNA: TGCAGTGCTGTAACTATCTCTGGGGCCAACGTCCTGACTTTC.

This rearrangement joins TRBV3-1 to TRBJ2-3; D gene uncertain. Germline CDR1 reads LGHDT; CDR2 reads YNNKEL (reference sequence). This CDR3 comprises 13 residues. The ends were cut back, 3 bases at V and 2 bases at J, with 6 bases in the middle. The CDR3 spells CASSHPVTDTQYF. The CDR3 DNA reads TGTGCCAGCAGCCATCCAGTCACAGATACGCAGTATTTT.

In this sample, this clonotype turned up many times. This sequence joins TRBV4-3 and TRBJ2-2, with 13 bases matching TRBD2. Trimming took 3 bases from V and 7 from J; bases not matched to a gene: 11. This CDR3 is 18 amino acids long. The germline gives CDR1 LGHNA, CDR2 YSLEER. The CDR3 reads CASSQETGTSGEDGELFF. CDR3 sequence (DNA): TGCGCCAGCAGCCAGGAAACCGGGACTAGCGGGGAGGACGGGGAGCTGTTTTTT.

The table lists this clonotype with many counts. V usage is TRBV5-1 and J usage is TRBJ2-3; no reliable D call. The CDR3 length is 15 residues. Germline V CDR1 and CDR2: SGHRS, YFSETQ. The V and J ends lost 3 bases and 2 bases respectively, with 13 bases between them. The CDR3 DNA reads as TGCGCCAGCAGCTCTAGAGCAGACCACACAGATACGCAGTATTTT. Translation: CASSSRADHTDTQYF.

This clonotype showed up just a few times. V and J are TRBV27 and TRBJ2-5, with 7 positions matching TRBD1. V dropped 6 bases and J dropped 4; count of bases not matched to a gene: 5. The CDR3 spans 13 residues. Germline CDR1 is MNHEY and CDR2 is SMNVEV (reference sequence). CDR3 DNA sequence: TGTGCCAGCAGAAGACAGGGTACAGAGACCCAGTACTTC. Translated: CASRRQGTETQYF.

The V gene is TRBV12-3 or TRBV12-4, the J gene TRBJ1-5; D not resolved. The CDR3 runs to 14 residues. Trimming took off 6 bases at V and 0 bases at J, with 9 bases between the two ends. CDR3 bases: TGTGCCAGCAGGGGGTCGTATAGCAATCAGCCCCAGCATTTT. It encodes CASRGSYSNQPQHF.

This sequence joins TRBV18 and TRBJ2-7; perhaps TRBD1 as D (5 bases). Trimming shortened V by 2 bases and J by 1 base, and 12 bases separated the two germline ends. In germline, CDR1 is KGHSH, CDR2 LQKENI. The CDR3 totals 15 residues. The CDR3 DNA reads TGTGCCAGCTCACCAGGATCAGGGTTATCCTACGAGCAGTACGTC. This sequence encodes CASSPGSGLSYEQYV.

This clonotype was counted many times. The rearrangement joins TRBV29-1 to TRBJ2-2; no definite D call. Germline V lookup: CDR1 SQVTM, CDR2 ANQGSEA. V lost 1 base, J lost 0 bases, and 6 bases lay in between. This CDR3 region has 14 residues. DNA for the CDR3: TGCAGCGTTGAAGGGAGCTCGAACACCGGGGAGCTGTTTTTT. It codes for CSVEGSSNTGELFF.

Ten or more counts support this clonotype. V gene TRBV15 combines with J gene TRBJ2-3, with D hard to call. The germline V and J ends were trimmed by 0 bases and 8 bases, with 9 bases remaining between them. CDR1 and CDR2 (germline): LNHNV, YYDKDF (reference sequence). The CDR3 loop spans 13 amino acids. The CDR3: CATSRDLGRTQYF. CDR3 bases: TGTGCCACCAGCAGAGATCTCGGGCGTACGCAGTATTTT.

This clonotype turned up a few times. The chain carries TRBV4-1 and TRBJ2-5, with D perhaps matching TRBD1 or TRBD2 (5 bases each). Germline CDR1 is MGHRA and CDR2 is YSYEKL. The CDR3 has 14 amino acids. V lost 0 bases and J 1 base, leaving 6 bases between the germline ends. This CDR3 reads CASSQEGTQETQYF. CDR3 DNA: TGCGCCAGCAGCCAAGAGGGGACCCAAGAGACCCAGTACTTC.

Many counts were recorded for this clonotype. This chain connects TRBV10-3 to TRBJ2-3; 10 nucleotides align to TRBD1. CDR1 is ENHRY and CDR2 is SYGVKD in the germline V gene. The CDR3 totals 15 residues. Trimming removed 10 bases from V and 8 bases from J; junction bases left unmatched: 15. The CDR3 protein is CATVPGQGRAATQYF. CDR3 coding DNA: TGTGCCACCGTACCGGGACAGGGGAGAGCGGCTACGCAGTATTTT.

This clonotype was counted between two and nine times. The genes are TRBV11-2 and TRBJ2-5; D remains ambiguous. V was pared by 8 bases and J by 0 bases, with 10 bases between. The CDR3 extends over 13 amino acids. CDR1 and CDR2 from the germline V gene are SGHAT and FQNNGV. The CDR3 bases are TGTGCCAGCTTGAGGTTGTACCAAGAGACCCAGTACTTC. Its protein product is CASLRLYQETQYF.

This chain links TRBV12-3 or TRBV12-4 with TRBJ2-3; D is perhaps TRBD1 (5 bases). Trimming pared 7 bases from V and 1 base from J, leaving 15 bases between. This CDR3 comprises 15 residues. As DNA, the CDR3 is TGTGCCAGCAAGGTCCAAGGGGATGGCACAGATACGCAGTATTTT. It encodes CASKVQGDGTDTQYF.

The chain joins TRBV12-3 or TRBV12-4 to TRBJ1-5; D uncertain. V was clipped by 7 bases and J by 4 bases, with 8 bases between them. This CDR3 region has 12 residues. The CDR3 DNA follows: TGTGCCAGCACCAAAGAGAATCAGCCCCAGCATTTT. Its translation: CASTKENQPQHF.

This clonotype was seen more than once but under ten times. V and J are TRBV6-5 and TRBJ2-2; TRBD1 matches at 7 bases. The CDR3 spans 15 residues. V lost 2 bases, J lost 1 base, and 1 base stayed unmatched. Germline V gene lookup returns CDR1 MNHEY and CDR2 SVGAGI. The CDR3 DNA follows: TGTGCCAGCAGTTACGACAGGGTGAACACCGGGGAGCTGTTTTTT. As protein: CASSYDRVNTGELFF.

This rearrangement joins TRBV20-1 to TRBJ1-5, with TRBD1 matching over 9 bases. This CDR3 has 16 amino acids. The J segment lost 7 bases and the V segment lost 3 bases, leaving 13 bases of the junction unmatched. Germline CDR1 DFQATT, CDR2 SNEGSKA (reference sequence). Here the CDR3 reads CSARGSGQGRYQPQHF. As DNA, the CDR3 is TGCAGTGCTAGGGGGTCGGGACAGGGAAGATACCAGCCCCAGCATTTT.

In this sample, this clonotype turned up many times. V gene TRBV13 combines with J gene TRBJ1-2; no clear D gene. This CDR3 region has 14 residues. Germline CDR1 is PRHDT and CDR2 is FYEKMQ (reference sequence). V lost 6 bases and J 4 bases, leaving 15 bases between the germline ends. The CDR3, as DNA: TGTGCCAGCAGGAATGAACAGTATACCTATGGCTACACCTTC. Translating it yields CASRNEQYTYGYTF.